These 26 T cell receptor beta chains came from one sample sequenced in a study of human T cells and chemical hapten exposure. TCRdb recomputed calls from the RACE reads with MiXCR, one row per CDR3 protein. The profile shows about 130,000 distinct CDR3 sequences, roughly 9.5% of them singletons. Time point specified: healthy volunteer bleed at 2 weeks. Total RNA came from unfractionated whole blood. Sequencing was done on a sample of whole blood. Receptors were obtained from a male donor in good health. Some clones in this sample may be carry-over from other donors' samples.

J is TRBJ2-5 and V is TRBV6-2 or TRBV6-3; TRBD2 matches at 9 bases. Germline CDR1 is MNHEY and CDR2 is SVGEGT. V lost 2 bases to trimming and J lost 1 base; unmatched junction nucleotides: 8. The CDR3 is made up of 17 amino acids. CDR3 sequence: CASSYEAREGLQETQYF. CDR3 DNA: TGTGCCAGCAGTTACGAGGCGCGGGAGGGCCTCCAAGAGACCCAGTACTTC.

This chain uses TRBV5-1 with TRBJ2-3, with 8 bases matching TRBD2. V lost 2 bases, J lost 4 bases, and 6 bases stayed unmatched. The CDR3 sequence is 15 residues long. Germline CDR1 SGHRS, CDR2 YFSETQ. The CDR3 protein is CASSFGRGLADTQYF. The CDR3 bases are TGCGCCAGCAGCTTCGGGAGGGGACTCGCAGATACGCAGTATTTT.

This clonotype was found many times. The chain is built from TRBV20-1 and TRBJ2-5, with 9 nucleotides matching TRBD1. The CDR3 covers 15 residues. The junction had 9 bases not matched to a gene; V was cut back by 6 bases and J by 1 base. Germline V gene data show CDR1 as DFQATT and CDR2 as SNEGSKA (reference sequence). The CDR3 here is CSARGQGGSQETQYF. CDR3 in DNA: TGCAGTGCGAGGGGACAGGGTGGGTCCCAAGAGACCCAGTACTTC.

The rearrangement uses TRBV18 and TRBJ2-3; perhaps TRBD2 as D (5 bases). This CDR3 region has 14 residues. Trimming cost V 0 bases and J 2 bases, with 6 bases left between them. Germline lookup yields CDR1 KGHSH and CDR2 LQKENI. As DNA, the CDR3 is TGTGCCAGCTCACCACCGACTATCACAGATACGCAGTATTTT. Translation gives CASSPPTITDTQYF.

This clonotype was found a few times. The J gene is TRBJ1-1, the V gene TRBV5-6; no firm D call. The CDR3 is 17 residues long. Germline V gene sequence: CDR1 SGHDT, CDR2 YYEEEE. V lost 2 bases and J lost 3, with 20 bases in between. The CDR3 reads CASSFAGILPLDTEAFF. CDR3 DNA sequence: TGTGCCAGCAGCTTCGCCGGAATTCTCCCATTGGACACTGAAGCTTTCTTT.

The V and J genes are TRBV9 and TRBJ2-7, with a weak D call TRBD2 (6 bases). Germline V gene data show CDR1 as SGDLS and CDR2 as YYNGEE. This CDR3 region has 14 residues. V was pared by 4 bases and J by 1 base, with 12 bases between. CDR3 sequence: CASSPGSMSYEQYF. Written as DNA, the CDR3 is TGTGCCAGCAGCCCCGGGAGCATGTCCTACGAGCAGTACTTC.

The rearrangement uses TRBV3-1 and TRBJ1-3; D is possibly TRBD1 (6 bases). In germline, CDR1 is LGHDT, CDR2 YNNKEL (reference sequence). This CDR3 is built from 14 residues. Trimming stripped 11 bases from V and 0 bases from J, with 14 bases between. The CDR3 is CAVGDTTSGNTIYF. The CDR3 region has the DNA TGTGCCGTCGGGGACACCACCTCTGGAAACACCATATATTTT.

This clonotype was seen more than once but under ten times. The V call is TRBV5-1, the J call TRBJ2-5; D possibly uses TRBD1 or TRBD2 (6 bases each). The CDR3 loop spans 14 amino acids. Germline V gives CDR1 SGHRS, CDR2 YFSETQ. The germline V and J ends were trimmed by 1 base and 5 bases, with 12 bases remaining between them. CDR3 DNA sequence: TGCGCCAGCAGCTTGCCACAGGGAGGCGAGACCCAGTACTTC. Protein: CASSLPQGGETQYF.

A few counts support this clonotype. The CDR3 nucleotides read TGTGCTAGTGGCACGACTAGAAGTCAGGCAGATACGCAGTATTTT. It codes for CASGTTRSQADTQYF. The chain employs TRBV12-5 and TRBJ2-3, with D perhaps matching TRBD2 (6 bases). The CDR3 totals 15 residues. Per the germline V gene, CDR1 is LGHNT and CDR2 is FRNRAP. Trimming removed 6 bases from V and 4 bases from J, with 17 bases in between. Together with reference TRBV12-5 and TRBJ2-3, the CDR3 gives the full variable domain: DARVTQTPRHKVTEMGQEVTMRCQPILGHNTVFWYRQTMMQGLELLAYFRNRAPLDDSGMPKDRFSAEMPDATLATLKIQPSEPRDSAVYFCASGTTRSQADTQYFGPGTRLTVL.

Ten or more counts support this clonotype. The chain recombines TRBV6-5 with TRBJ1-3; tentatively, D is TRBD1 (6 bases). V lost 6 bases and J lost 0, with 9 bases in between. CDR1 and CDR2 from the germline V gene are MNHEY and SVGAGI. CDR3 length: 14 residues. CDR3 sequence (DNA): TGTGCCAGCAGCTCGGACAGCTCTGGAAACACCATATATTTT. Residues: CASSSDSSGNTIYF.

The chain has TRBV11-2 and TRBJ1-4, with a weak D call TRBD1 (5 bases). V lost 5 bases to trimming and J lost 8 bases, with 18 bases between them. CDR1 and CDR2 (germline): SGHAT, FQNNGV. The CDR3 spans 15 residues. Written as DNA, the CDR3 is TGTGCCAGCAGCCCCTCCCAGGGTCGTTACGAAAAACTGTTTTTT. Amino acids: CASSPSQGRYEKLFF.

The chain carries TRBV7-9 and TRBJ1-2, with D unresolved. V lost 5 bases and J 8 bases, leaving 18 bases between the germline ends. This CDR3 comprises 14 residues. The germline V gene encodes CDR1 SEHNR and CDR2 FQNEAQ (reference sequence). CDR3 DNA sequence: TGTGCCAGCAGCCACCCTACGACGGACCCGGGCTACACCTTC. This codes for CASSHPTTDPGYTF.

This clonotype was recorded a few times. The V gene is TRBV2, the J gene TRBJ2-7, with D maybe TRBD2 (6 bases). Germline CDR1 is SNHLY and CDR2 is FYNNEI. Trimming left V 0 bases short and J 2 bases short, with 11 bases between. The CDR3 consists of 15 residues. This chain's CDR3 is CASSEALGGTYEQYF. CDR3 sequence (DNA): TGTGCCAGCAGTGAAGCGCTTGGGGGGACCTACGAGCAGTACTTC.

V usage is TRBV6-5 and J usage is TRBJ1-6, with 7 bases fitting TRBD1. The V gene end was trimmed by 6 bases and the J gene end by 10 bases; junction bases not matched to a gene: 9. Germline values: CDR1 MNHEY, CDR2 SVGAGI. The CDR3 extends over 14 amino acids. The CDR3 nucleotides are TGTGCCAGCAGCTACAGGGGAATGGGGTCACCCCTCCACTTT. It is translated as CASSYRGMGSPLHF.

The count of this clonotype is one. The CDR3 is CASSTDRASTYEQYF. The CDR3 DNA follows: TGTGCCAGCAGCACCGACAGGGCCTCGACCTACGAGCAGTACTTC. This rearrangement joins TRBV6-2 or TRBV6-3 to TRBJ2-7, with TRBD1 matching over 7 bases. Germline CDR1 and CDR2: MNHEY and SVGEGT. The CDR3 runs 15 residues. Trimming removed 6 bases from V and 2 bases from J; junction bases left unmatched: 10.

This clonotype appeared many times. The rearrangement uses TRBV12-3 or TRBV12-4 and TRBJ2-7; D tentatively fits TRBD1 or TRBD2 (5 bases each). Between the trimmed V and J ends, which lost 5 bases and 3 bases, there was a span of 23 bases. The CDR3 covers 17 residues. Here the CDR3 reads CASSPFTVEGILYEQYF. In nucleotides, the CDR3 is TGTGCCAGCAGTCCATTTACCGTTGAGGGGATTCTCTACGAGCAGTACTTC.

This clonotype was counted between two and nine times. The chain is built from TRBV27 and TRBJ1-4; D is possibly TRBD1 (5 bases). The CDR3 loop spans 14 amino acids. V was clipped by 6 bases and J by 7 bases, with 15 bases between them. Per the germline V gene, CDR1 is MNHEY and CDR2 is SMNVEV (reference sequence). The CDR3 here is CASSPIRGSEKLFF. CDR3 nucleotide sequence: TGTGCCAGCAGCCCCATTAGGGGAAGTGAAAAACTGTTTTTT.

This clonotype was detected only a few times. V is TRBV6-2 or TRBV6-3 and J is TRBJ2-7; no clear D gene. CDR3 length: 12 amino acids. The V gene's germline CDR1 is MNHEY and CDR2 SVGEGT. With 3 bases removed from V and 6 bases from J, the gap between germline ends came to 9 bases. In DNA form, the CDR3 reads TGTGCCAGCAGTTATATACAGTCCGAGCAGTACTTC. Translated: CASSYIQSEQYF.

This chain links TRBV24-1 with TRBJ2-3; D gene unclear. Trimming removed 7 bases at V and 9 bases at J, with 10 bases between. The CDR3 loop spans 11 amino acids. Germline V gene sequence: CDR1 KGHDR, CDR2 SFDVKD. CDR3 nucleotides: TGTGCCACCAGCGAGAAGGGAACGCAGTATTTT. This sequence encodes CATSEKGTQYF.

This clonotype was detected once. One end of the junction fails to match germline, which may point to a read error. The chain recombines TRBV15 with TRBJ1-6; TRBD1 matches at 8 bases. This CDR3 has 18 amino acids. Germline CDR1 and CDR2: LNHNV and YYDKDF (reference sequence). Written as DNA, the CDR3 is TGTGCCACCAGCAGAGATAGGACAGGGCGAAGCTATAATTCATCCCTCCACTTT. This gives the protein CATSRDRTGRSYNSSLHF.

The gene calls are TRBV4-1 and TRBJ2-2; D gene unclear. This CDR3 has 15 residues. The V end lost 1 base, the J end lost 7 bases, and 13 bases lay between the germline ends. CDR1 is MGHRA and CDR2 is YSYEKL in the germline V gene. As DNA, the CDR3 is TGCGCCAGCAGCCAAGTTTTCCCATTCGGCGGGGAGCTGTTTTTT. Residues: CASSQVFPFGGELFF.

For the CDR3, the DNA is TGTGCCAGCAGTAAGGGACAGTTCAATCAGCCCCAGCATTTT. Amino acid sequence: CASSKGQFNQPQHF. The rearrangement uses TRBV6-5 and TRBJ1-5; 7 positions agree with TRBD1. Germline V gene lookup returns CDR1 MNHEY and CDR2 SVGAGI. This CDR3 has 14 residues. After removal of 5 bases from V and 3 bases from J, the junction contained 4 bases not matched to a gene.

This clonotype was counted a few times. The V and J genes are TRBV7-9 and TRBJ2-6, with a weak D call TRBD1 (6 bases). Per germline, CDR1 SEHNR and CDR2 FQNEAQ (reference sequence). V lost 4 bases and J lost 0, with 13 bases in between. The CDR3 runs 17 residues. The CDR3 spells CASSSSTGGSGANVLTF. DNA for the CDR3: TGTGCCAGCAGCTCATCGACAGGCGGCTCTGGGGCCAACGTCCTGACTTTC.

Ten or more counts support this clonotype. The rearrangement joins TRBV2 to TRBJ1-6; 7 bases map to TRBD1. Germline CDR1 is SNHLY and CDR2 is FYNNEI. The length of the CDR3 is 15 residues. V lost 6 bases, J lost 7 bases, and 9 bases stayed unmatched. The CDR3 DNA reads TGTGCCAGCAGCCGAATGACAGGGCAGAATTCACCCCTCCACTTT. Its translation is CASSRMTGQNSPLHF.

This clonotype was picked up many times. The chain has TRBV20-1 and TRBJ2-1; either TRBD1 or TRBD2 may fit D (5 bases each). With 0 bases removed from V and 5 bases from J, the gap between germline ends came to 14 bases. The CDR3 contains 15 residues. Germline V gene lookup returns CDR1 DFQATT and CDR2 SNEGSKA (reference sequence). CDR3 sequence: CSARDRGPLHNEQFF. As DNA, the CDR3 is TGCAGTGCTAGAGACCGGGGCCCCCTTCACAATGAGCAGTTCTTC.

This sequence joins TRBV7-9 and TRBJ1-2; D remains unclear. V lost 6 bases to trimming and J lost 2 bases, with 16 bases between them. The germline V gene encodes CDR1 SEHNR and CDR2 FQNEAQ (reference sequence). This CDR3 is built from 15 residues. CDR3 amino acids: CASSLSRWQNYGYTF. CDR3 coding DNA: TGTGCCAGCAGTCTTAGTAGGTGGCAGAACTATGGCTACACCTTC.